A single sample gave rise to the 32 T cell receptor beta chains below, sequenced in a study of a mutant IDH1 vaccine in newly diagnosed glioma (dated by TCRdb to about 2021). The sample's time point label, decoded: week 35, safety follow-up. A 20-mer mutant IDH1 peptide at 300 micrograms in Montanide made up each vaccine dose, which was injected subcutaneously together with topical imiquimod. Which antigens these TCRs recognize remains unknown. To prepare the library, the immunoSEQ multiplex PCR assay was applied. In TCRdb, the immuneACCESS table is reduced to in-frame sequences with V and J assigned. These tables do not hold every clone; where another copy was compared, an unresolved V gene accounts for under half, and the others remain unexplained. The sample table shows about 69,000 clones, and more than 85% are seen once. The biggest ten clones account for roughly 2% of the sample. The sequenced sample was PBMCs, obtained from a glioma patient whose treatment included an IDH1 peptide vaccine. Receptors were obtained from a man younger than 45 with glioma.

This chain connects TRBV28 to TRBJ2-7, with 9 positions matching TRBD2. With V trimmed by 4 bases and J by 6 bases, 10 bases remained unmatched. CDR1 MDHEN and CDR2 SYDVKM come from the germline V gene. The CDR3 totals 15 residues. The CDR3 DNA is TGTGCCAGCAGTTCAACCGGGACTAGCCAAGGCGAGCAGTACTTC. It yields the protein CASSSTGTSQGEQYF.

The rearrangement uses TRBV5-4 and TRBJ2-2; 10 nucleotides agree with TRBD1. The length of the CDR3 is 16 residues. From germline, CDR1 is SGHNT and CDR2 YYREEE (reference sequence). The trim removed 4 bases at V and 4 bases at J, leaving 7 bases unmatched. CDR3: CASSKGGTGVTGELFF. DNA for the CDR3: TGTGCCAGCAGCAAAGGAGGGACAGGGGTCACCGGGGAGCTGTTTTTT.

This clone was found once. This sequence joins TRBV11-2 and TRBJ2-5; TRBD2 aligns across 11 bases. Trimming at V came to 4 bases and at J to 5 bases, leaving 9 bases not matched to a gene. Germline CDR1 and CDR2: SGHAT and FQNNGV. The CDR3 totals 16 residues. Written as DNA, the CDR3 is TGTGCCAGCAGCTGGGGACTAGCGGAGTCGGGTGAGACCCAGTACTTC. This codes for CASSWGLAESGETQYF.

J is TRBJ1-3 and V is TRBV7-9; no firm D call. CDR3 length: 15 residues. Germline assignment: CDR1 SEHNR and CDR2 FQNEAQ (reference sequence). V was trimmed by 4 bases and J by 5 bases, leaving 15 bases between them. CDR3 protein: CASSSERVPRNTIYF. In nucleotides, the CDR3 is TGTGCCAGCAGCTCAGAGAGGGTTCCAAGAAACACCATATATTTT.

The CDR3 DNA reads as TGTGCCAGCAGTCCCCGGACCGTGAACACCGGGGAGCTGTTTTTT. Protein: CASSPRTVNTGELFF. The rearrangement joins TRBV28 to TRBJ2-2, with no clear D. The CDR3 is 15 residues long. Germline-derived CDR1 and CDR2 are MDHEN and SYDVKM. Deletions cut 5 bases from V and 1 base from J, with 11 bases between.

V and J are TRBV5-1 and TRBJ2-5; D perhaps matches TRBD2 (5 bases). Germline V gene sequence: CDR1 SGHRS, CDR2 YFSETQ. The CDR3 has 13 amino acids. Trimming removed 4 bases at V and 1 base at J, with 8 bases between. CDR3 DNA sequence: TGCGCCAGCAGCCCCGGGGTCCAAGAGACCCAGTACTTC. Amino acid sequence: CASSPGVQETQYF.

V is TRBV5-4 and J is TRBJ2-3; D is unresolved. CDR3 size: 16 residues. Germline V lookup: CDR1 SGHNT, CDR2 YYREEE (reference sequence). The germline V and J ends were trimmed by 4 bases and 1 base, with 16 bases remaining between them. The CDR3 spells CASSTQTMVGTDTQYF. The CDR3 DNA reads TGTGCCAGCAGCACGCAGACAATGGTTGGCACAGATACGCAGTATTTT.

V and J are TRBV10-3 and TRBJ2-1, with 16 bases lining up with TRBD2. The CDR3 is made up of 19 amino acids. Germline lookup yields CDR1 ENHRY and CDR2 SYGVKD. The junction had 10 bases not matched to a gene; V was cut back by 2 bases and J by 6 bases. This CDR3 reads CAISERTGTSGGAGNEQFF. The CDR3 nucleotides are TGTGCCATCAGTGAGAGAACCGGGACTAGCGGGGGGGCCGGCAATGAGCAGTTCTTC.

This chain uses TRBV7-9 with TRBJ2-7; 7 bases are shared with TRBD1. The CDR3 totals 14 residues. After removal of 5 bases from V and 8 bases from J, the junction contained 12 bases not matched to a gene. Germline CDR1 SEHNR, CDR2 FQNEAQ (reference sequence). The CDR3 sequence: CASSTRDSPYKQYF. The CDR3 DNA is TGTGCCAGCAGCACCCGGGACAGCCCTTATAAGCAGTACTTC.

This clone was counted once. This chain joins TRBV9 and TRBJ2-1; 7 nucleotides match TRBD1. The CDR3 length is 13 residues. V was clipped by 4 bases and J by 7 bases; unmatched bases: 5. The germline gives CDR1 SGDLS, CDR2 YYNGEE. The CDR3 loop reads CASSPAGGNEQFF. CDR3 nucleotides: TGTGCCAGCAGCCCCGCAGGGGGTAATGAGCAGTTCTTC.

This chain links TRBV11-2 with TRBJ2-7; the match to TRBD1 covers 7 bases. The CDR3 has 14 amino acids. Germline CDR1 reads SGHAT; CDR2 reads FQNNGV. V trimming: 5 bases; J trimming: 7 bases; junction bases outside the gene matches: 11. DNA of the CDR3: TGTGCCAGCAGCAATCGCCGACAGGGCGGGGAGCAGTACTTC. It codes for CASSNRRQGGEQYF.

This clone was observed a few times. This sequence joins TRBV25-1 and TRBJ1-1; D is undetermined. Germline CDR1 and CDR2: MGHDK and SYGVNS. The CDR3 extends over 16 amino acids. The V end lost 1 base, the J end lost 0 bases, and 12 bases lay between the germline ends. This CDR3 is CASSESTAGLNTEAFF. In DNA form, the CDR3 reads TGTGCCAGCAGTGAATCCACGGCTGGGCTGAACACTGAAGCTTTCTTT.

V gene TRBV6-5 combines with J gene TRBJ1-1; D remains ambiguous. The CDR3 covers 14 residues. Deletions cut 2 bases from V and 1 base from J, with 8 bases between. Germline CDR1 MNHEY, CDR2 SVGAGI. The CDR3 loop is CASSYGGPNTEAFF. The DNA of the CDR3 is TGTGCCAGCAGTTACGGCGGGCCGAACACTGAAGCTTTCTTT.

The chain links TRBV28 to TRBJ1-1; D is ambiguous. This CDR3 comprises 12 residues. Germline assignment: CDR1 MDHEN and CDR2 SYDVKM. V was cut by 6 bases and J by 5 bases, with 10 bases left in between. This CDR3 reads CASRAPGTEAFF. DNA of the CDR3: TGTGCCAGCAGGGCCCCGGGAACTGAAGCTTTCTTT. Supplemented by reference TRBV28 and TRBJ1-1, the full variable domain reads DVKVTQSSRYLVKRTGEKVFLECVQDMDHENMFWYRQDPGLGLRLIYFSYDVKMKEKGDIPEGYSVSREKKERFSLILESASTNQTSMYLCASRAPGTEAFFGQGTRLTVV.

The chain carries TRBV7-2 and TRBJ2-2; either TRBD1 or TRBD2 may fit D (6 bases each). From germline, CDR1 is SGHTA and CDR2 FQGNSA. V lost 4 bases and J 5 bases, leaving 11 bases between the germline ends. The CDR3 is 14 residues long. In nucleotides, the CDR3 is TGTGCCAGCAGCTCCGGGGGCGGGACCGGGGAGCTGTTTTTT. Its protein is CASSSGGGTGELFF.

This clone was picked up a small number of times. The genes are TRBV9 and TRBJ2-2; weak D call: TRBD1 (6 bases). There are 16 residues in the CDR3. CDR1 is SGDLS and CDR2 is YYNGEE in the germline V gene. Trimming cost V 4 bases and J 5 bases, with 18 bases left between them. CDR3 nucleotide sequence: TGTGCCAGCAGCCCCCAGGGGCTTGGAGTTACCGGGGAGCTGTTTTTT. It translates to CASSPQGLGVTGELFF.

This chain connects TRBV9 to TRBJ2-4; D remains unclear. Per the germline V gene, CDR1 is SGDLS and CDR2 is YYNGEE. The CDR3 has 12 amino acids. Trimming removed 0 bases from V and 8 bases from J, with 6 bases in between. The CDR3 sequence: CASSVAADIQYF. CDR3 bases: TGTGCCAGCAGCGTAGCTGCTGACATTCAGTACTTC.

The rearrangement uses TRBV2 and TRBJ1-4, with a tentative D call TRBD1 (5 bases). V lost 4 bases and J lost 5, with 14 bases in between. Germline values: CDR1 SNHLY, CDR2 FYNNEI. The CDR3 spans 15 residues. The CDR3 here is CASSGDWGPNEKLFF. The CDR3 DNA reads TGTGCCAGCAGTGGGGATTGGGGCCCAAATGAAAAACTGTTTTTT. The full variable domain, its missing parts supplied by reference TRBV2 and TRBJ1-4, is EPEVTQTPSHQVTQMGQEVILRCVPISNHLYFYWYRQILGQKVEFLVSFYNNEISEKSEIFDDQFSVERPDGSNFTLKIRSTKLEDSAMYFCASSGDWGPNEKLFFGSGTQLSVL.

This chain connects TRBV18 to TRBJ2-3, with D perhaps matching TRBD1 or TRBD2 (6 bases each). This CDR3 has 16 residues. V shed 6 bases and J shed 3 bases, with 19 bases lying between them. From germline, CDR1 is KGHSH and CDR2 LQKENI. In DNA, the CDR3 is TGTGCCAGCTCTCCCTTAGGAGGGGGGATTACAGATACGCAGTATTTT. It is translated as CASSPLGGGITDTQYF.

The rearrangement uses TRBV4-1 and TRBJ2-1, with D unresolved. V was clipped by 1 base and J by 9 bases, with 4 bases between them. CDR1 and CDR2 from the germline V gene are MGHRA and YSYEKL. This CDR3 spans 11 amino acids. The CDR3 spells CASSQVGEQFF. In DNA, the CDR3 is TGCGCCAGCAGCCAAGTGGGTGAGCAGTTCTTC.

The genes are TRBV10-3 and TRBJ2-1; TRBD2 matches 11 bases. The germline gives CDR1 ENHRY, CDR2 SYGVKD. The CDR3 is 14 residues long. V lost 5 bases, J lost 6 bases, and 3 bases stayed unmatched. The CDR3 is CAISPSGGLNEQFF. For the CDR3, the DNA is TGTGCCATCAGTCCTAGCGGGGGGCTCAATGAGCAGTTCTTC.

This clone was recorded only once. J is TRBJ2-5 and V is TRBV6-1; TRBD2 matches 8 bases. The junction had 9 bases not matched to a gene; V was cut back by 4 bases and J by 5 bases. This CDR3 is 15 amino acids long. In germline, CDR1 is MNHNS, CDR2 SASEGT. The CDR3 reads CASSAGLGQWETQYF. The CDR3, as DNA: TGTGCCAGCAGTGCGGGACTAGGTCAGTGGGAGACCCAGTACTTC.

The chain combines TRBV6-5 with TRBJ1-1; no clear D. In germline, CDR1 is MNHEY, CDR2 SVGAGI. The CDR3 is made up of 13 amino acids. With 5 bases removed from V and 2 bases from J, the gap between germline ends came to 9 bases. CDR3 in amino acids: CASSLSPNTEAFF. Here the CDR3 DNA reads TGTGCCAGCAGTCTAAGCCCCAACACTGAAGCTTTCTTT.

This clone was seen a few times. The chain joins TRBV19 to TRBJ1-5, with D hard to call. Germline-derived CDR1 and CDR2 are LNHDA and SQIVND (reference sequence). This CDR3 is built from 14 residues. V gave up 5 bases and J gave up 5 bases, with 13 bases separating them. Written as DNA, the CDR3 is TGTGCCAGTAGTCCTCCCCTGACCGATCAGCCCCAGCATTTT. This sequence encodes CASSPPLTDQPQHF.

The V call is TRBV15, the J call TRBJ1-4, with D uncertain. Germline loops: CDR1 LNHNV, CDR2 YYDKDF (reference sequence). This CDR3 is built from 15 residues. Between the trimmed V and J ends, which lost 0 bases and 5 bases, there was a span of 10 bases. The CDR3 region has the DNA TGTGCCACCAGCAGAGATCGGCAGGCAAATGAAAAACTGTTTTTT. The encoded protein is CATSRDRQANEKLFF.

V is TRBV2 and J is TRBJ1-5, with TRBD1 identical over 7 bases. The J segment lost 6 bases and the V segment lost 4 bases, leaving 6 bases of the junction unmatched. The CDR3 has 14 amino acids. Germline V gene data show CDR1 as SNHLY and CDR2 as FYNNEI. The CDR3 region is CASSVSGGGQPQHF. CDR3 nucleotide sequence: TGTGCCAGCAGTGTTTCAGGGGGAGGTCAGCCCCAGCATTTT. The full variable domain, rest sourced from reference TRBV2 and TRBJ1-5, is EPEVTQTPSHQVTQMGQEVILRCVPISNHLYFYWYRQILGQKVEFLVSFYNNEISEKSEIFDDQFSVERPDGSNFTLKIRSTKLEDSAMYFCASSVSGGGQPQHFGDGTRLSIL.

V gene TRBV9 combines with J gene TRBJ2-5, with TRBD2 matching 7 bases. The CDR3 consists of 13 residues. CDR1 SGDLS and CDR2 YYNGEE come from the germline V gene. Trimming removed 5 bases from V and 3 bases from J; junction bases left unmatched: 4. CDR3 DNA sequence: TGTGCCAGCAGTCCCGGGGGGAAAGAGACCCAGTACTTC. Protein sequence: CASSPGGKETQYF.

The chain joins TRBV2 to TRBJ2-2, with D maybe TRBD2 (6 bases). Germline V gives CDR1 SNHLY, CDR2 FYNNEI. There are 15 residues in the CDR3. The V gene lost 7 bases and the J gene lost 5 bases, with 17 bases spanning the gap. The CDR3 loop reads CASTRPMGGTGELFF. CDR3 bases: TGTGCCAGCACCCGGCCGATGGGGGGAACCGGGGAGCTGTTTTTT.

The CDR3 bases are TGTGCCAGTAGTATAGAAGGCAGTCAGACCCAGTACTTC. It codes for CASSIEGSQTQYF. The chain has TRBV19 and TRBJ2-5; D gene ambiguous. Germline CDR1 and CDR2: LNHDA and SQIVND (reference sequence). Trimming left V 0 bases short and J 6 bases short, with 8 bases between. This CDR3 comprises 13 residues.

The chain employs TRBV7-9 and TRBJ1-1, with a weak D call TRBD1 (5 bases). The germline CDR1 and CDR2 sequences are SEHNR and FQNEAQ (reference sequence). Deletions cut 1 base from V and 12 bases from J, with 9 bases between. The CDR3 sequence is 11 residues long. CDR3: CASSLDPGPFF. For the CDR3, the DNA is TGTGCCAGCAGCTTAGACCCGGGACCTTTCTTT.

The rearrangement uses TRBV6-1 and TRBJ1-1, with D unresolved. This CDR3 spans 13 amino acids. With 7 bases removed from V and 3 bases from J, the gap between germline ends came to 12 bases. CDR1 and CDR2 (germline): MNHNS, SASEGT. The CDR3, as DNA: TGTGCCAGCACATATGGGCCTGACACTGAAGCTTTCTTT. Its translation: CASTYGPDTEAFF.

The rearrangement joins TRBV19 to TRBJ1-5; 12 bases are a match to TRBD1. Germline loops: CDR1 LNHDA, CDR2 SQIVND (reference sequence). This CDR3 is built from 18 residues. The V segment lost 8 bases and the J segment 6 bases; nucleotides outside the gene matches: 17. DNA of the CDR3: TGTGCCAGTTCTAGTGACCAGTGGGACAGGGGGCTAGGTCAGCCCCAGCATTTT. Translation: CASSSDQWDRGLGQPQHF.